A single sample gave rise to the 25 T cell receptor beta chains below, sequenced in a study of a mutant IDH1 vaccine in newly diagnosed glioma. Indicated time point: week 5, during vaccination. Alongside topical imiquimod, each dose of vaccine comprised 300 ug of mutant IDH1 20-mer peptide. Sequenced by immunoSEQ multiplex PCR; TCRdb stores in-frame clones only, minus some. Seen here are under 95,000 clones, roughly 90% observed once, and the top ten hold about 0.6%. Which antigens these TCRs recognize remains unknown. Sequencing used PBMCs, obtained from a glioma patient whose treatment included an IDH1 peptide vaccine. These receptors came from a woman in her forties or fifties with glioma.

In nucleotides, the CDR3 is TGTGCCAGCAGCTCGGCGGGCAGTCGAGGCACCGGGGAGCTGTTTTTT. It translates to CASSSAGSRGTGELFF. V is TRBV7-3 and J is TRBJ2-2; the D gene is possibly TRBD2 (5 bases). The V end was cut by 4 bases, the J end by 4 bases, with 16 bases between. Germline V gene sequence: CDR1 SGHTA, CDR2 FQGTGA. This CDR3 contains 16 residues.

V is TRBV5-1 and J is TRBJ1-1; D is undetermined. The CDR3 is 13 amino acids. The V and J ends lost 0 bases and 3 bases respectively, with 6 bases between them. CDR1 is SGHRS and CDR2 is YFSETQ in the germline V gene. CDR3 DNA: TGCGCCAGCAGCTTGGAAACTTACACTGAAGCTTTCTTT. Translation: CASSLETYTEAFF.

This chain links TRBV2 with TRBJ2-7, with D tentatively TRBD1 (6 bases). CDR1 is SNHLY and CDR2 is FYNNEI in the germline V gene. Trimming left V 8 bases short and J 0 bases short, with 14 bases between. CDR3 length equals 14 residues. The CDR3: CASEGQTSSYEQYF. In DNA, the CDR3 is TGTGCCAGCGAAGGACAGACAAGCTCCTACGAGCAGTACTTC.

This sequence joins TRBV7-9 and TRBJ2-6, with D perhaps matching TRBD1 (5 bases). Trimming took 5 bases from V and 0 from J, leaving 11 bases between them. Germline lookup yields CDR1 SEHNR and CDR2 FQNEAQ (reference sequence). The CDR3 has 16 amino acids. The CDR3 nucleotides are TGTGCCAGCAGCGGACACAGGCTCTCTGGGGCCAACGTCCTGACTTTC. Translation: CASSGHRLSGANVLTF.

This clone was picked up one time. CDR3 in amino acids: CASSRLQGSNQPQHF. CDR3 DNA: TGTGCCAGCAGTCGACTCCAGGGTAGCAATCAGCCCCAGCATTTT. The chain has TRBV27 and TRBJ1-5; tentative D call: TRBD1 (5 bases). V shed 5 bases and J shed 0 bases, with 11 bases lying between them. The germline gives CDR1 MNHEY, CDR2 SMNVEV (reference sequence). The CDR3 contains 15 residues.

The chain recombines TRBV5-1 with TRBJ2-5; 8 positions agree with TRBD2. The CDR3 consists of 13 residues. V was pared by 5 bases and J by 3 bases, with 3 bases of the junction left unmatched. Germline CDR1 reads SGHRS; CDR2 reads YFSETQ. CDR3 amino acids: CASSRREEETQYF. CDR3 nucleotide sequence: TGCGCCAGCAGTAGGCGGGAGGAAGAGACCCAGTACTTC.

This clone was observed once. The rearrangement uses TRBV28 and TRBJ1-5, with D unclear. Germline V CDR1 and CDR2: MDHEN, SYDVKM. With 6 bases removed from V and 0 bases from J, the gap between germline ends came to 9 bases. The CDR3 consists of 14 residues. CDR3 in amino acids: CASRSRYSNQPQHF. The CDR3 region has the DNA TGTGCCAGCAGAAGCAGATATAGCAATCAGCCCCAGCATTTT.

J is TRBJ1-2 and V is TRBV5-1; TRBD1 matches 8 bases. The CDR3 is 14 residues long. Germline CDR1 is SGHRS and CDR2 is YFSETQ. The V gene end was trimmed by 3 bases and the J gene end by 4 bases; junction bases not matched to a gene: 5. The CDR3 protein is CASSSQGAGYGYTF. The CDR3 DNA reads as TGCGCCAGCAGCTCGCAGGGGGCGGGCTATGGCTACACCTTC.

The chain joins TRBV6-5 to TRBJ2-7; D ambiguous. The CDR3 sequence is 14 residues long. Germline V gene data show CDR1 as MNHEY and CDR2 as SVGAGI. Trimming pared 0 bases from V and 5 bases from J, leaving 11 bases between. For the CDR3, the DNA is TGTGCCAGCAGTTACTCCGGACGAGGACACGAGCAGTACTTC. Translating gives CASSYSGRGHEQYF.

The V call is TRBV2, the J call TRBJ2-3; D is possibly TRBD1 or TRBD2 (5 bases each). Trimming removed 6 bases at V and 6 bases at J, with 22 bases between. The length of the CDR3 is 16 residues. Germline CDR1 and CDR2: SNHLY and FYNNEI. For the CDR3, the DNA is TGTGCCAGCAGGCCTAAGGGACGGACCACCGGTGATACGCAGTATTTT. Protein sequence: CASRPKGRTTGDTQYF.

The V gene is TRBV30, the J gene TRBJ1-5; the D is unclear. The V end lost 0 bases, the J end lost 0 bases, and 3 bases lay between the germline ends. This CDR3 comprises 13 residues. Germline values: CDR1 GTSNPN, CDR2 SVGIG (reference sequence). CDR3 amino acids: CAWSVNSNQPQHF. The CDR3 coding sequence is TGTGCCTGGAGTGTAAATAGCAATCAGCCCCAGCATTTT.

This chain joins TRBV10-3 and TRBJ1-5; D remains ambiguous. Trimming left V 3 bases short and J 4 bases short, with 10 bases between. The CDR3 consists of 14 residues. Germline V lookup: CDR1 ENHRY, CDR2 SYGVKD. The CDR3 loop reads CAISDAGQNQPQHF. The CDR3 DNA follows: TGTGCCATCAGTGACGCAGGCCAGAATCAGCCCCAGCATTTT.

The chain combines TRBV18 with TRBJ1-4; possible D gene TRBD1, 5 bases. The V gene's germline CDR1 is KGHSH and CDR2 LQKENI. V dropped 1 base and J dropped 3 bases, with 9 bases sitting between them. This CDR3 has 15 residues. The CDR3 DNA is TGTGCCAGCTCACCACGGGGACTAGCTAATGAAAAACTGTTTTTT. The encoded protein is CASSPRGLANEKLFF.

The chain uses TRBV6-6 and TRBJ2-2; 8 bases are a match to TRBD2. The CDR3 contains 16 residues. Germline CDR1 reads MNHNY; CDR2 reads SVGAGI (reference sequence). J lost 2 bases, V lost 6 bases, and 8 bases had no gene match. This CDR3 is CASRPSGSSNTGELFF. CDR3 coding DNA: TGTGCCAGCAGACCCAGCGGGAGTTCCAACACCGGGGAGCTGTTTTTT.

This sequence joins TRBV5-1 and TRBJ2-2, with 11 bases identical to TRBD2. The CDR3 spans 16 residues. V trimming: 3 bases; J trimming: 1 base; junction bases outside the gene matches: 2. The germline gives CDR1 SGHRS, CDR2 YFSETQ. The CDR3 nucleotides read TGCGCCAGCAGCTCGGGGACTAGCGGGAACACCGGGGAGCTGTTTTTT. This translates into CASSSGTSGNTGELFF.

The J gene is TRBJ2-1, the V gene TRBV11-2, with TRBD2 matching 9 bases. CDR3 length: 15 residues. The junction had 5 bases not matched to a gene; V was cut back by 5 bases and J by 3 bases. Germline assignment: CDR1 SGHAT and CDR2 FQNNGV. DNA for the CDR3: TGTGCCAGCAGCCCCGCTAGCGGGATCTACAATGAGCAGTTCTTC. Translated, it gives CASSPASGIYNEQFF.

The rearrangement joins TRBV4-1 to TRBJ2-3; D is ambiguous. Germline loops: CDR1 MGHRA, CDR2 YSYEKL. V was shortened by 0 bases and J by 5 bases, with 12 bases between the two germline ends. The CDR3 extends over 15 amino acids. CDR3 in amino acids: CASSQDKLARDTQYF. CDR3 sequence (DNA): TGCGCCAGCAGCCAAGATAAGCTCGCAAGAGATACGCAGTATTTT.

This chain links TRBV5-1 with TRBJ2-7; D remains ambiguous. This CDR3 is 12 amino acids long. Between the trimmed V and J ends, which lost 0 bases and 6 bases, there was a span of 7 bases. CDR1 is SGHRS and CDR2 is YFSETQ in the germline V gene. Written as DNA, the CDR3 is TGCGCCAGCAGCTTGGGACCGGGCGAGCAGTACTTC. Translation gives CASSLGPGEQYF.

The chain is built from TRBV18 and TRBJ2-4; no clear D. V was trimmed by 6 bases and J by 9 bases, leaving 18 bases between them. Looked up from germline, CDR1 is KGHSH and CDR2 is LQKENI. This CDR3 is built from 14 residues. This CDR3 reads CASSPGEVHAIQYF. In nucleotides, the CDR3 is TGTGCCAGCTCGCCAGGAGAGGTCCACGCCATTCAGTACTTC. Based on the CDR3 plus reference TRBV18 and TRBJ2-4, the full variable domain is NAGVMQNPRHLVRRRGQEARLRCSPMKGHSHVYWYRQLPEEGLKFMVYLQKENIIDESGMPKERFSAEFPKEGPSILRIQQVVRGDSAAYFCASSPGEVHAIQYFGAGTRLSVL.

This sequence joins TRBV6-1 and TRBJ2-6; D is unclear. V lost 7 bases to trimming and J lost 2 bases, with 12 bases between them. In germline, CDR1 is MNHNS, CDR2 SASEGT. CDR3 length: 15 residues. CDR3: CASKPGGTGANVLTF. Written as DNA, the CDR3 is TGTGCCAGCAAACCAGGTGGTACTGGGGCCAACGTCCTGACTTTC.

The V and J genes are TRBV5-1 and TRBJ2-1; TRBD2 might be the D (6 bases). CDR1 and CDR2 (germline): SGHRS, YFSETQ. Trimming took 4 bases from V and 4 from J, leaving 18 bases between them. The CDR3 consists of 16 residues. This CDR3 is CASSPVGGGPYNEQFF. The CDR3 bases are TGCGCCAGCAGCCCTGTGGGGGGAGGCCCATACAATGAGCAGTTCTTC.

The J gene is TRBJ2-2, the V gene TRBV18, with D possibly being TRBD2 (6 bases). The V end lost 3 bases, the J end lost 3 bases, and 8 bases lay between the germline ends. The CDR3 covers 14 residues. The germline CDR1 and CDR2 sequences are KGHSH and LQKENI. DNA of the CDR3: TGTGCCAGCTCACCGTGGAGGGACACCGGGGAGCTGTTTTTT. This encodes CASSPWRDTGELFF. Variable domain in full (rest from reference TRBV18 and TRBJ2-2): NAGVMQNPRHLVRRRGQEARLRCSPMKGHSHVYWYRQLPEEGLKFMVYLQKENIIDESGMPKERFSAEFPKEGPSILRIQQVVRGDSAAYFCASSPWRDTGELFFGEGSRLTVL.

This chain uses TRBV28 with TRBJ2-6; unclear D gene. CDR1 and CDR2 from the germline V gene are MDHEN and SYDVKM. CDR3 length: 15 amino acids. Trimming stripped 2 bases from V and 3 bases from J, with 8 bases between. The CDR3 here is CASSLVSGGANVLTF. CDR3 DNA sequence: TGTGCCAGCAGTTTAGTGTCGGGTGGGGCCAACGTCCTGACTTTC.

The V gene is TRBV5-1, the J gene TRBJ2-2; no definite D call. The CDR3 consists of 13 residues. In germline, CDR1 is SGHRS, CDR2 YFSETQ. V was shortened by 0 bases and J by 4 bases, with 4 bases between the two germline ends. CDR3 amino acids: CASSLDPTGELFF. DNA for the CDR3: TGCGCCAGCAGCTTGGACCCCACCGGGGAGCTGTTTTTT.

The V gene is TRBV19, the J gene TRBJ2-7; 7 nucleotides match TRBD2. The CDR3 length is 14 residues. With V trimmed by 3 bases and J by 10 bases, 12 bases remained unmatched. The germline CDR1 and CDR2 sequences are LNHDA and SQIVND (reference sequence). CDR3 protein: CASSIQRLAAYQYF. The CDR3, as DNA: TGTGCCAGTAGTATTCAGAGACTAGCCGCCTATCAGTACTTC.